This T cell receptor (beta chain) was observed in a study of chemoradiotherapy in HPV16-positive cancers. The assay was immunoSEQ multiplex PCR, and TCRdb's table has in-frame clones only and misses some. The sample lists roughly 23,000 clones; approximately 92% were seen once. CDR3 length: 13 residues. The V gene's germline CDR1 is MGHRA and CDR2 YSYEKL. Trimming removed 4 bases at V and 3 bases at J, with 9 bases between. The material sequenced was blood, taken from a patient who underwent chemoradiotherapy. The chain has TRBV4-1 and TRBJ1-1; D is ambiguous. This clonotype originated in a human donor with HPV-associated anogenital cancer. The CDR3 coding sequence is TGCGCCAGCAGCCTCGGTAGGTACACTGAAGCTTTCTTT. The encoded protein is CASSLGRYTEAFF.